This T cell receptor (beta chain) was captured in a study of T cells after yellow fever vaccination. Using its own MiXCR run on the 5' RACE reads, TCRdb lists one record per CDR3 protein. The data show under 550,000 distinct CDR3 sequences, 21% seen once. The V gene lost 0 bases and the J gene lost 4 bases, with 13 bases spanning the gap. Germline CDR1 is SGHDT and CDR2 is YYEEEE. The CDR3 length is 15 residues. Source: PBMCs, taken roughly 20 days after the first yellow fever vaccination. This chain joins TRBV5-6 and TRBJ1-2; no clear D. The sequence came from a man younger than 35 who received the YFV17D yellow fever vaccine. The CDR3 loop is CASSLGQLSGYGYTF. As DNA, the CDR3 is TGTGCCAGCAGCTTGGGCCAGCTATCCGGCTATGGCTACACCTTC. Full variable domain (remainder filled in from reference TRBV5-6 and TRBJ1-2): DAGVTQSPTHLIKTRGQQVTLRCSPKSGHDTVSWYQQALGQGPQFIFQYYEEEERQRGNFPDRFSGHQFPNYSSELNVNALLLGDSALYLCASSLGQLSGYGYTFGSGTRLTVV.